This T cell receptor beta chain was identified during a study of blood T cells in healthy people across ages. Overall study results and limits: Long-lived donors exceeded aged donors in naive CD4+ cells and diversity.

About this clonotype itself: Its antigen is currently unknown.

This CDR3 region has 13 residues. Germline CDR1 MNHEY, CDR2 SMNVEV (reference sequence). Primers used in a second PCR of roughly 6 to 12 cycles were a sample-barcoded 5' primer and a J-beta primer mix. TCRdb itself ran the 5' RACE reads through MiXCR, one entry per CDR3 protein. The sample has about 1.7 million distinct CDR3 sequences, roughly 27% seen once. The rearrangement joins TRBV27 to TRBJ2-7; 8 bases agree with TRBD2. The DNA end lines up better with TRBJ2-5; the J call may be wrong. Sequenced sample: blood. This clonotype originated in a woman aged 30 to 39 in good health. CDR3 protein: CASKSGGGETQYF. The CDR3 region has the DNA TGTGCCAGCAAGAGCGGGGGCGGGGAGACCCAGTACTTC.